The following is a T cell receptor beta chain sequence with its context. Its antigen is not known. One junction end disagrees with the germline gene, perhaps due to a read error. The entry originates in a study of blood T cells in healthy people across ages. Study background: Capture via template switching afforded approximately one barcoded beta molecule per two T cells. Study-wide results and limits: Changes seen in expanded clonotypes were possibly confounded by donor CMV status left unknown.

It was with a sample-barcoded 5' primer and a J-beta primer mix that a second PCR of roughly 7 to 12 cycles was run. TCRdb ran MiXCR on the 5' RACE reads and lists one entry per CDR3 protein. This sample yields about 780,000 distinct CDR3 sequences, of which about half are seen a single time; about a sixth belongs to the top ten. Each donor had about 10 milliliters of peripheral blood drawn. Germline V gene lookup returns CDR1 DFQATT and CDR2 SNEGSKA (reference sequence). The CDR3 covers 15 residues. Sequenced: blood. The source of this sequence is a man older than 75 in good health. The rearrangement uses TRBV20-1 and TRBJ2-1; D possibly corresponds to TRBD2 (6 bases). The CDR3 DNA reads TGCAGTGCTAGAGATCGGGCAGGGACTTACAATGAGCGGTTCTTC. This sequence encodes CSARDRAGTYNERFF.